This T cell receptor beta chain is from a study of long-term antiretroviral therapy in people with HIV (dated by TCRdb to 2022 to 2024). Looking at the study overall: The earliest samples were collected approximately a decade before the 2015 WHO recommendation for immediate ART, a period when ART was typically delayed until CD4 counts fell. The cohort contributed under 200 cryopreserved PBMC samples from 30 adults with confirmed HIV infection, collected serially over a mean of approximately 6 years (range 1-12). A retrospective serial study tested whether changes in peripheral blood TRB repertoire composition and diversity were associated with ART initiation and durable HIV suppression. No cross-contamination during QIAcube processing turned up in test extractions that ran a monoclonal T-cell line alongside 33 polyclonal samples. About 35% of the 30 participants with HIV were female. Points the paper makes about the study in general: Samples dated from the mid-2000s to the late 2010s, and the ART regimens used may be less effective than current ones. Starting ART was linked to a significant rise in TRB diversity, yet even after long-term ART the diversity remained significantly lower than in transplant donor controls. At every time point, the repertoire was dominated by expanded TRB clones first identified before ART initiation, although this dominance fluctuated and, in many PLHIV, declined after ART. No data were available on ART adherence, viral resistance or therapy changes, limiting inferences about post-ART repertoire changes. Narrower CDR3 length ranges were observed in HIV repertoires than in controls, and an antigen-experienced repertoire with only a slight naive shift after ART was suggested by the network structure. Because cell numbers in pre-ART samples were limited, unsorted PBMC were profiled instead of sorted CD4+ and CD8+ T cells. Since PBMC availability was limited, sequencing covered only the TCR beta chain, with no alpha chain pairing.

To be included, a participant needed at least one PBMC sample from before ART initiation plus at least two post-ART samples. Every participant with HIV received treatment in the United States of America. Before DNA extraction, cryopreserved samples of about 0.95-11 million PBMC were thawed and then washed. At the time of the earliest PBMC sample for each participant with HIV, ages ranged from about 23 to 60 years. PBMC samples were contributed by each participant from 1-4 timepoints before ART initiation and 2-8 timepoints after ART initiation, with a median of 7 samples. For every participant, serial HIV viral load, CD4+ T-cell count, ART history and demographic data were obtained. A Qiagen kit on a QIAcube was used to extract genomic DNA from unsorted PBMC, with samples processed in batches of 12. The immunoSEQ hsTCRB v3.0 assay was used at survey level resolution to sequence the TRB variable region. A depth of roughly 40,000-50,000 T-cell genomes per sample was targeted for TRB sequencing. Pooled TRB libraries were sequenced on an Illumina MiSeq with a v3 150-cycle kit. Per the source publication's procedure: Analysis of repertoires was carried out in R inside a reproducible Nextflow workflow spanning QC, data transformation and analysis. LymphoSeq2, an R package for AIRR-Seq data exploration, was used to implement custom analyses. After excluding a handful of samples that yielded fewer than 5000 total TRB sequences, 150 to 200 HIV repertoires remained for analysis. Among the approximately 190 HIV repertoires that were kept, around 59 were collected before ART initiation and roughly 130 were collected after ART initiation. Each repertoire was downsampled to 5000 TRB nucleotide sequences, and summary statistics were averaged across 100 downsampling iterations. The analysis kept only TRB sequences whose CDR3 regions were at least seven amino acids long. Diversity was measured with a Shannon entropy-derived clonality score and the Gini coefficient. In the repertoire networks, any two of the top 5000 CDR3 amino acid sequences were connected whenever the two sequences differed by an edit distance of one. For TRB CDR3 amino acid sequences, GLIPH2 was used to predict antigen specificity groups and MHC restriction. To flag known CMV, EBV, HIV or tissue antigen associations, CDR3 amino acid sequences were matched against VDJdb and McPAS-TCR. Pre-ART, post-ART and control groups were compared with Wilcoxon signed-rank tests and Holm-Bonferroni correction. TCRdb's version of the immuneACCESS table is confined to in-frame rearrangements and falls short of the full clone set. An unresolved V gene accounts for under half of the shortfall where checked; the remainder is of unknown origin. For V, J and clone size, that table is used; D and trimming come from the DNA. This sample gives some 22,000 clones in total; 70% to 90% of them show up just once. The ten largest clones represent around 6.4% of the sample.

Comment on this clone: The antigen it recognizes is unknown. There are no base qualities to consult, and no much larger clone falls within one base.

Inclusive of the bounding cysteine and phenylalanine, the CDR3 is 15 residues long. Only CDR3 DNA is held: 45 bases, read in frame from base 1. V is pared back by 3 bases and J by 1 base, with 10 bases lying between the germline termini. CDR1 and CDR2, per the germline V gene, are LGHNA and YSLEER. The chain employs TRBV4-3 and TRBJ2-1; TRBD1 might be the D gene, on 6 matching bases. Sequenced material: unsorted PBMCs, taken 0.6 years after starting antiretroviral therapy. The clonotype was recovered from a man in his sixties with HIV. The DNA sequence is TGCGCCAGCAGCCATGTACAGGGATCCTACAATGAGCAGTTCTTC. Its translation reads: CASSHVQGSYNEQFF.